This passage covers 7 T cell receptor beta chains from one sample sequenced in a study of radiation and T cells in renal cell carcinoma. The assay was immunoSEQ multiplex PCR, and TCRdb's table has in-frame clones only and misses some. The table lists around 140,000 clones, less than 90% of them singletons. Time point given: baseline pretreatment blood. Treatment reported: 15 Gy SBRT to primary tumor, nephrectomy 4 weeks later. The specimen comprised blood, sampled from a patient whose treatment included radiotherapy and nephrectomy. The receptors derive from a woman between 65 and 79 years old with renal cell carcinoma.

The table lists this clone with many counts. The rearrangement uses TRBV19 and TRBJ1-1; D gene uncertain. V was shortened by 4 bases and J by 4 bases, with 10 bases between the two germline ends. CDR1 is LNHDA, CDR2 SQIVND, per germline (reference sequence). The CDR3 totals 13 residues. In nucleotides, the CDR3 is TGTGCCAGTAGTAGTCTGGGAGGCACTGAAGCTTTCTTT. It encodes CASSSLGGTEAFF.

CDR3: CASSYQENTEAFF. The CDR3 DNA reads TGTGCCAGCAGTTACCAAGAGAACACTGAAGCTTTCTTT. The chain carries TRBV6-5 and TRBJ1-1; D gene unclear. The CDR3 consists of 13 residues. Trimming stripped 2 bases from V and 1 base from J, with 5 bases between. Germline CDR1 MNHEY, CDR2 SVGAGI.

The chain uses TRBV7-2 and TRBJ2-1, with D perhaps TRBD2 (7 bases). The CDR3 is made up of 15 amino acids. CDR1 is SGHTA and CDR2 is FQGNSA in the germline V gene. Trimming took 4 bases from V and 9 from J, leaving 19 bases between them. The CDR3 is CASSSLLRGGAEQFF. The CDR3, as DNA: TGTGCCAGCAGCTCCCTTCTAAGGGGGGGGGCTGAGCAGTTCTTC.

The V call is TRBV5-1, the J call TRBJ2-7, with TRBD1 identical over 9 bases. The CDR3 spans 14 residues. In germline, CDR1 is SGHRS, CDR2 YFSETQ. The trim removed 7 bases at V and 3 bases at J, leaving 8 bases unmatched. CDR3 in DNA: TGCGCCAGCGGGCCGGGACAGGGCTACTACGAGCAGTACTTC. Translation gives CASGPGQGYYEQYF.

The CDR3, as DNA: TGTGCCAGCAGCTCCCGCGCAGATAGCAATCAGCCCCAGCATTTT. It translates to CASSSRADSNQPQHF. The V and J genes are TRBV9 and TRBJ1-5; no clear D. Germline V CDR1 and CDR2: SGDLS, YYNGEE. V was clipped by 4 bases and J by 0 bases, with 11 bases between them. The CDR3 has 15 amino acids.

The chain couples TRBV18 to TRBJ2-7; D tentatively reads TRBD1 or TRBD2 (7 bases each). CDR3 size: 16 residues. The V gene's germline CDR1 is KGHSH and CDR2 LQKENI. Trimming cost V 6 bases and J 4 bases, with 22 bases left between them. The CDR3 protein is CASSPLTGRGPYEQYF. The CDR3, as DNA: TGTGCCAGCTCGCCTCTGACAGGGAGGGGCCCATACGAGCAGTACTTC.

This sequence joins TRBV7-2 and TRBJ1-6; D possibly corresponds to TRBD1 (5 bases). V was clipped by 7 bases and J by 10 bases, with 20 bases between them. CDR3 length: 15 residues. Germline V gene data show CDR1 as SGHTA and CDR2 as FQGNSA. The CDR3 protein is CASTIIIGAISPLHF. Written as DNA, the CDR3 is TGTGCCAGCACCATCATAATTGGGGCCATATCACCCCTCCACTTT.